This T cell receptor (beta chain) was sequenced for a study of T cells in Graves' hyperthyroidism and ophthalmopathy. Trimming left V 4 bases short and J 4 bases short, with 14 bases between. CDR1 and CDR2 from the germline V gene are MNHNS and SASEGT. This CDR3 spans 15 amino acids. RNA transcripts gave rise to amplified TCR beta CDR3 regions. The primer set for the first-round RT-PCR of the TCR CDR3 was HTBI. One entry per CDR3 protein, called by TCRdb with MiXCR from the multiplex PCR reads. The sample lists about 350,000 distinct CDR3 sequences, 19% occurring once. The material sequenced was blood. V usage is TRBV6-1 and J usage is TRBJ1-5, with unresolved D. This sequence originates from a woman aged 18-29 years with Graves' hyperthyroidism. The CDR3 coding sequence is TGTGCCAGCAGTGTTAGGACTGAGGTTAATCAGCCCCAGCATTTT. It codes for CASSVRTEVNQPQHF.